The clone carrying this T cell receptor (beta chain) showed up just once. What it binds is unknown. This entry belongs to a study of shared clonotypes between healthy human individuals. General study points: Generation probabilities of non-shared clonotypes were lower (relative to those shared by all four donors).

The germline CDR1 and CDR2 sequences are MNHNY and SVGAGI (reference sequence). CDR3 size: 16 residues. Trimming stripped 7 bases from V and 0 bases from J, with 16 bases between. Template for every sorted-subset replicate PCR totaled around 200 ng DNA, 30,000 to 35,000 T cell genomes. Clones were read by immunoSEQ multiplex PCR, and TCRdb kept only the in-frame ones, dropping some. The repertoire includes some 2,500,000 clones, roughly 92% of them detected once, and approximately 0.39% sits in the top ten. The clonotype was recovered from a man younger than 35 in good health. Some clones in this sample may be carry-over from other donors' samples. The rearrangement uses TRBV6-6 and TRBJ2-1, with unresolved D. Sequencing was performed on naive CD4+ T cells from PBMCs. Sample subset: CD45RA+ positively selected. CDR3 coding DNA: TGTGCCAGCATTCTAGGACCCGCAAGCTCCTACAATGAGCAGTTCTTC. This encodes CASILGPASSYNEQFF.